The present T cell receptor beta chain was sequenced within a study of post-analysis software for immune sequencing data. Study-level points and caveats: Significantly decreased normalized Chao1 diversity was recorded for multiple sclerosis patients relative to controls. About 5 TRBV segments, including TRBV5-6, TRBV5-1 and TRBV20-1, were more frequent in patients than controls.

Unique molecular identifiers were built into the TCR beta cDNA libraries. TCRdb redid the calling of the PCR reads with MiXCR, one entry per CDR3 protein. This sample has 600,000 to 750,000 distinct CDR3 sequences, with 59% found just once. In this sample, this clonotype turned up a few times. The target antigen is unknown. V lost 4 bases and J lost 7; bases outside the gene matches: 4. This CDR3 contains 14 residues. This receptor was taken from a girl aged 2 to 9 with multiple sclerosis. The chain joins TRBV12-3 or TRBV12-4 to TRBJ2-1, with 10 positions matching TRBD2. Sequenced: blood. The CDR3, as DNA: TGTGCCAGCAGTTCGTCTAGCGGGAGAAATGAGCAGTTCTTC. It is translated as CASSSSSGRNEQFF.